This T cell receptor beta chain was obtained from a study of cytomegalovirus exposure and HLA in healthy donors. Study-wide results and limits: The tendency of first-cohort TCR clusters to co-occur in the 120 or so validation repertoires was the finding of a later analysis. Cytomegalovirus-associated status was assigned to about 170 TCR beta chains. According to reports, the classifier identified cytomegalovirus status with high specificity and sensitivity.

This clone was picked up one time. Its antigen is as yet unknown. The CDR3 runs 16 residues. The V gene's germline CDR1 is SGDLS and CDR2 YYNGEE. J gave up 1 base and V 4 bases, and 5 bases lay outside the gene matches. Assay: immunoSEQ multiplex PCR; the TCRdb copy retains only in-frame clones and omits some. The sample has about 150,000 clones; roughly nine tenths are singletons. The sequencing sample was made of PBMCs. J is TRBJ2-1 and V is TRBV9, with 10 bases matching TRBD2. The receptor comes from a young man in good health and CMV-seronegative. The CDR3 protein is CASSTSGGASYNEQFF. In nucleotides, the CDR3 is TGTGCCAGCAGCACAAGCGGGGGGGCTTCCTACAATGAGCAGTTCTTC.